The TCR beta chain described here comes from a study of regulatory T cells in long-lasting Graves disease. Points on this clonotype: Its antigen is undetermined.

Study-wide points: Persistent Graves' patients possessed reduced TCR diversity relative to recently diagnosed ones. More public clonotypes were shared by persistent patients (around 3,000) than by new patients (under 1,000).

TCR beta libraries were built with iRepertoire HTBI primers and Arm-PCR of CDR3 regions. One entry per CDR3 protein, called by TCRdb with MiXCR from the multiplex PCR reads. The sample has fewer than 450,000 distinct CDR3 sequences, approximately 16% seen once. The time point was: newly diagnosed GD, antithyroid drugs for less than 3 months. Preparation of the TCR library used RNA extracted from PBMCs. Patient provenance is recorded as an endocrinology department in Xi'an, China. The CDR3 has 16 amino acids. Per germline, CDR1 MDHEN and CDR2 SYDVKM. V shed 5 bases and J shed 2 bases, with 16 bases lying between them. This sample was shared with a second study, whose subject was T cells in Graves' hyperthyroidism and ophthalmopathy.

This clonotype was obtained from a middle-aged woman with Graves disease. The rearrangement joins TRBV28 to TRBJ1-5; D might be TRBD1 (6 bases). Sequencing was performed on peripheral blood mononuclear cells (PBMCs), taken at new diagnosis, from a patient treated with antithyroid drugs. In DNA form, the CDR3 reads TGTGCCAGCAGTACCGGGACACTCTTTGGCAATCAGCCCCAGCATTTT. This sequence encodes CASSTGTLFGNQPQHF.